The rows below give T cell receptor beta chains drawn from one sample of a study of cytotoxic CD8 clonotypes in ibrutinib-treated CLL. The data were produced by immunoSEQ multiplex PCR, yet TCRdb's version contains in-frame clones alone and is incomplete. Here the sample spans about 300,000 clones, around 77% being singletons. The sequencing here drew on PBMCs, taken at disease progression, from a patient treated with ibrutinib. Receptors originate from a human donor with chronic lymphocytic leukemia. The CDR3 runs from the conserved cysteine through the conserved F or W. A D gene is named only where the DNA matches it firmly. Expanded clones are given a class, and other clones once, few, many or no size at all.

TRBV19	TRBD1	TRBJ2-5	13	once	CASSWTGDETQYF	TGTGCCAGTAGTTGGACAGGGGATGAGACCCAGTACTTC
TRBV7-9	.	TRBJ1-2	14	.	CASSLQGSLRGYTF	TGTGCCAGCAGCTTACAGGGGTCCCTTCGTGGCTACACCTTC
TRBV7-9	.	TRBJ2-5	14	.	CASSLRGLKETQYF	TGTGCCAGCAGCTTGCGGGGCCTCAAAGAGACCCAGTACTTC
TRBV7-9	.	TRBJ1-5	15	few	CASSLDGVVGQPQHF	TGTGCCAGCAGCTTAGACGGGGTGGTTGGTCAGCCCCAGCATTTT
TRBV5-1	TRBD2	TRBJ2-1	18	few	CASSFPGLAASDYNEQFF	TGCGCCAGCAGCTTTCCGGGACTAGCGGCTTCCGACTACAATGAGCAGTTCTTC
TRBV5-1	.	TRBJ2-3	14	once	CASSSVAAGDTQYF	TGCGCCAGCAGCTCGGTGGCAGCGGGAGATACGCAGTATTTT
TRBV6-6	TRBD1	TRBJ2-7	14	.	CASSHRQGADEQYF	TGTGCCAGCAGCCACAGACAGGGGGCGGACGAGCAGTACTTC
TRBV5-6	.	TRBJ1-2	14	.	CASSLVGSGLGYTF	TGTGCCAGCAGCTTGGTGGGGTCAGGGCTGGGCTACACCTTC
TRBV2	.	TRBJ2-5	14	.	CASSELGPQETQYF	TGTGCCAGCAGTGAATTGGGGCCCCAAGAGACCCAGTACTTC
TRBV9	.	TRBJ2-7	12	.	CASSDRTGEQYF	TGTGCCAGCAGCGATCGCACGGGCGAGCAGTACTTC
TRBV19	.	TRBJ1-6	15	.	CASTPYLGGNSPLHF	TGTGCCAGTACTCCATATTTGGGGGGGAATTCACCCCTCCACTTT
TRBV4-3	TRBD1	TRBJ2-1	14	few	CASSLTDRGLEQFF	TGCGCCAGCAGCCTGACTGACAGGGGTTTGGAGCAGTTCTTC
TRBV29-1	TRBD1	TRBJ2-7	14	.	CSVAGGTGGWEQYF	TGCAGCGTCGCCGGGGGGACAGGGGGCTGGGAGCAGTACTTC
TRBV10-2	.	TRBJ1-5	14	.	CASSAVHSNQPQHF	TGCGCCAGCAGTGCGGTACATAGCAATCAGCCCCAGCATTTT
TRBV25-1	.	TRBJ2-7	12	few	CASTGPSYEQYF	TGTGCCAGCACAGGCCCGTCCTACGAGCAGTACTTC
TRBV5-6	TRBD1	TRBJ1-2	14	.	CASSSLDRYYGYTF	TGTGCCAGCAGCTCCCTGGACAGGTACTATGGCTACACCTTC